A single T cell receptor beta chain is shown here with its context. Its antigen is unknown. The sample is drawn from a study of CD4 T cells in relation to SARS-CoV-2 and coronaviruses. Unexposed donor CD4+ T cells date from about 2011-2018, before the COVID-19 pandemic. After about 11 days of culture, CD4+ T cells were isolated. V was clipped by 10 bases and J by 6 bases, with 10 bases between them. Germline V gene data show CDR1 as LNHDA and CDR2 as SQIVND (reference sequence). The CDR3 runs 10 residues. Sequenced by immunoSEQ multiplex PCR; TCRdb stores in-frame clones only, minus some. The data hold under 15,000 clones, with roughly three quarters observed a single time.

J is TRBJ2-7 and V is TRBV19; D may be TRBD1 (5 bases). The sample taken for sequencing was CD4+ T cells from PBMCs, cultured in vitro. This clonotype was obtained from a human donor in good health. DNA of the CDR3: TGTGCCACTGCAGGGTGCGAGCAGTACTTC. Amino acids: CATAGCEQYF.